This T cell receptor (beta chain) is drawn from a study of OX40 agonist ivuxolimab in advanced cancers. General observations from the study: Antigens targeted by the expanded peripheral T cells were not determined. Dose levels from 0.1 to 3.0 mg/kg saw CD4+ and CD8+ blood T cells expand clonally by week 6. CD8+ T cells showed, on average, more clonal expansion than CD4+ cells. Partial responders at 0.1-3.0 mg/kg had among the lowest clonal expansion.

Clones were read by immunoSEQ multiplex PCR, and TCRdb kept only the in-frame ones, dropping some. Altogether about 58,000 clones are present, 86% being singletons, with the ten largest covering roughly 0.99%. Germline values: CDR1 KGHSH, CDR2 LQKENI. Trimming left V 3 bases short and J 2 bases short, with 7 bases between. The CDR3 runs to 13 residues. Points on this clone: Its target is unknown.

The genes are TRBV18 and TRBJ1-2, with TRBD1 as a possible D gene (5 bases). The sequence was obtained from an adult with an advanced solid tumor such as melanoma, head and neck, liver or kidney cancer. The sample here was CD4+ or CD8+ T cells sorted from blood, taken in a trial of the OX40 agonist ivuxolimab. The CDR3 DNA follows: TGTGCCAGCTCACCGGGGCGGAACTATGGCTACACCTTC. Its translation is CASSPGRNYGYTF.